One and the same sample provided the 30 T cell receptor beta chains below, sequenced in a study of blood T cell repertoires in COVID-19. TCRdb's copy holds only in-frame clones and misses some; the assay was immunoSEQ multiplex PCR. The sample lists about 220,000 clones; 65% to 85% were seen once. The sample taken for sequencing was PBMCs or T cells enriched from blood (not recorded which). All receptors come from a woman aged 55-75 years who had recovered from COVID-19.

The rearrangement uses TRBV15 and TRBJ2-3; 11 bases map to TRBD2. In germline, CDR1 is LNHNV, CDR2 YYDKDF (reference sequence). The J segment lost 3 bases and the V segment lost 0 bases, leaving 5 bases of the junction unmatched. This CDR3 is 17 amino acids long. In nucleotides, the CDR3 is TGTGCCACCAGCAGAGATAGGTCTAGCGGGAGGACAGATACGCAGTATTTT. Protein product: CATSRDRSSGRTDTQYF.

The chain couples TRBV19 to TRBJ1-2; D is possibly TRBD1 (6 bases). With 7 bases removed from V and 5 bases from J, the gap between germline ends came to 17 bases. CDR3 size: 14 residues. CDR1 and CDR2 from the germline V gene are LNHDA and SQIVND (reference sequence). The CDR3: CASTEGGGLYGYTF. In DNA form, the CDR3 reads TGTGCCAGTACCGAAGGTGGGGGCCTTTATGGCTACACCTTC.

The CDR3 sequence is CASNKYQETQYF. The CDR3 bases are TGTGCCAGCAACAAGTACCAAGAGACCCAGTACTTC. This chain links TRBV14 with TRBJ2-5; D not certain. The CDR3 runs 12 residues. Deletions cut 7 bases from V and 0 bases from J, with 6 bases between. Germline V lookup: CDR1 SGHDN, CDR2 FVKESK.

This clone was counted between two and nine times. The chain carries TRBV2 and TRBJ2-2, with TRBD1 as a possible D gene (6 bases). This CDR3 spans 15 amino acids. Between the trimmed V and J ends, which lost 6 bases and 0 bases, there was a span of 11 bases. Germline CDR1 is SNHLY and CDR2 is FYNNEI. The CDR3: CASRRTASNTGELFF. In DNA form, the CDR3 reads TGTGCCAGCAGAAGGACAGCCTCGAACACCGGGGAGCTGTTTTTT.

The gene calls are TRBV9 and TRBJ1-3; D is unclear. Germline CDR1 is SGDLS and CDR2 is YYNGEE. The CDR3 has 16 residues. V gave up 0 bases and J gave up 3 bases, with 13 bases separating them. The CDR3 protein is CASSVVPGVDGNTIYF. In DNA form, the CDR3 reads TGTGCCAGCAGCGTAGTTCCAGGCGTAGATGGAAACACCATATATTTT.

The chain is built from TRBV7-9 and TRBJ1-1; TRBD1 matches 9 bases. This CDR3 has 13 amino acids. From germline, CDR1 is SEHNR and CDR2 FQNEAQ (reference sequence). Losses at the gene ends were 6 bases for V and 8 bases for J; bases not matched to a gene: 7. CDR3 DNA sequence: TGTGCCAGCAGGCCCGGGACAGGGTCAGAAGCTTTCTTT. Translating it yields CASRPGTGSEAFF.

This sequence joins TRBV6-5 and TRBJ1-1; D is perhaps TRBD1 (6 bases). This CDR3 contains 13 residues. From germline, CDR1 is MNHEY and CDR2 SVGAGI. V gave up 5 bases and J gave up 5 bases, with 12 bases separating them. The CDR3 loop reads CASSIAGVTEAFF. Here the CDR3 DNA reads TGTGCCAGCAGTATCGCAGGGGTAACTGAAGCTTTCTTT.

This clone was seen a few times. V is TRBV2 and J is TRBJ1-1; 8 bases align to TRBD1. The trim removed 1 base at V and 10 bases at J, leaving 14 bases unmatched. The CDR3 has 16 amino acids. Per germline, CDR1 SNHLY and CDR2 FYNNEI. CDR3 sequence: CASSEGPRSQGARAFF. The CDR3 bases are TGTGCCAGCAGTGAAGGACCGCGGTCGCAGGGGGCGAGAGCTTTCTTT. Using reference TRBV2 and TRBJ1-1 for the parts outside the CDR3, the full variable domain is EPEVTQTPSHQVTQMGQEVILRCVPISNHLYFYWYRQILGQKVEFLVSFYNNEISEKSEIFDDQFSVERPDGSNFTLKIRSTKLEDSAMYFCASSEGPRSQGARAFFGQGTRLTVV.

V usage is TRBV2 and J usage is TRBJ1-5; TRBD1 is a possible D gene (6 bases). V lost 5 bases and J 7 bases, leaving 15 bases between the germline ends. Germline lookup yields CDR1 SNHLY and CDR2 FYNNEI. The CDR3 sequence is 14 residues long. CDR3 protein: CASSPQGSRQPQHF. CDR3 bases: TGTGCCAGCAGTCCCCAGGGGAGTCGGCAGCCCCAGCATTTT.

V gene TRBV7-2 combines with J gene TRBJ1-5, with 11 bases that match TRBD1. The V and J ends lost 6 bases and 1 base, in that order; junction bases with no gene match: 8. Germline lookup yields CDR1 SGHTA and CDR2 FQGNSA. The CDR3 runs to 17 residues. CDR3 in amino acids: CASSSGQGAWSNQPQHF. CDR3 sequence (DNA): TGTGCCAGCAGTTCAGGACAGGGGGCTTGGAGCAATCAGCCCCAGCATTTT.

The chain uses TRBV3-1 (or the pseudogene TRBV3-2) and TRBJ2-2, with TRBD2 matching 8 bases. The CDR3 has 16 amino acids. Germline values: CDR1 LGHDT, CDR2 YNNKEL (reference sequence). V gave up 3 bases and J gave up 0 bases; unmatched junction bases: 3. CDR3 in amino acids: CASSQQTSANTGELFF. CDR3 nucleotide sequence: TGTGCCAGCAGCCAGCAGACTAGCGCGAACACCGGGGAGCTGTTTTTT.

The CDR3 DNA is TGCGCCAGCAGCTTGGCCGGACAGGGGGCGCTTGGTGGCTACACCTTC. Protein product: CASSLAGQGALGGYTF. The V gene is TRBV5-1, the J gene TRBJ1-2; 11 nucleotides align to TRBD1. The CDR3 has 16 amino acids. V lost 0 bases, J lost 7 bases, and 8 bases stayed unmatched. The germline V gene encodes CDR1 SGHRS and CDR2 YFSETQ.

The chain combines TRBV19 with TRBJ2-3, with a weak D call TRBD2 (6 bases). V gave up 6 bases and J gave up 0 bases, with 10 bases separating them. Germline V CDR1 and CDR2: LNHDA, SQIVND (reference sequence). This CDR3 is 14 amino acids long. The CDR3 loop reads CASRVAVSTDTQYF. The CDR3, as DNA: TGTGCCAGTAGGGTAGCGGTTAGCACAGATACGCAGTATTTT.

The chain's CDR3 is CASSLVQGTEAFF. The DNA for the CDR3 is TGCGCCAGCAGCTTGGTACAGGGGACTGAAGCTTTCTTT. This rearrangement joins TRBV5-1 to TRBJ1-1; 7 positions agree with TRBD1. This CDR3 comprises 13 residues. Looked up from germline, CDR1 is SGHRS and CDR2 is YFSETQ. Trimming cost V 0 bases and J 5 bases; bases outside gene matches: 1.

The rearrangement uses TRBV7-9 and TRBJ1-1; D may be TRBD1 (6 bases). Trimming left V 3 bases short and J 2 bases short, with 13 bases between. The CDR3 runs 15 residues. Germline values: CDR1 SEHNR, CDR2 FQNEAQ (reference sequence). The CDR3 here is CASSFDLTGNTEAFF. Here the CDR3 DNA reads TGTGCCAGCAGCTTTGATCTGACAGGAAACACTGAAGCTTTCTTT.

The chain uses TRBV18 and TRBJ1-5; tentative D call: TRBD1 (5 bases). Germline V gene data show CDR1 as KGHSH and CDR2 as LQKENI. V lost 5 bases to trimming and J lost 7 bases, with 15 bases between them. CDR3 length: 14 amino acids. This CDR3 reads CASSESQGGQPQHF. CDR3 DNA sequence: TGTGCCAGCTCAGAGAGTCAGGGTGGACAGCCCCAGCATTTT.

The chain recombines TRBV9 with TRBJ2-5; 9 nucleotides line up with TRBD2. CDR1 is SGDLS, CDR2 YYNGEE, per germline. V dropped 4 bases and J dropped 5; count of bases not matched to a gene: 9. The CDR3 length is 15 residues. CDR3 DNA sequence: TGTGCCAGCAGCTCAGCGGGGGGAATCTTTGAGACCCAGTACTTC. Its protein product is CASSSAGGIFETQYF.

This clone has more than one count but fewer than ten. V gene TRBV7-2 combines with J gene TRBJ2-1; the D gene is possibly TRBD1 (5 bases). Germline V gene data show CDR1 as SGHTA and CDR2 as FQGNSA. This CDR3 has 15 amino acids. The V gene lost 2 bases and the J gene lost 6 bases, with 14 bases spanning the gap. CDR3 DNA sequence: TGTGCCAGCAGCTTAAGGTCCGTGGGGCTCAATGAGCAGTTCTTC. Translation: CASSLRSVGLNEQFF.

The V call is TRBV18, the J call TRBJ2-3, with 8 bases aligning to TRBD2. Germline V lookup: CDR1 KGHSH, CDR2 LQKENI. The CDR3 is 15 residues long. V lost 3 bases and J lost 7; bases outside the gene matches: 9. The CDR3 sequence: CASSPRGAETNTQYF. The CDR3 coding sequence is TGTGCCAGCTCACCGCGGGGGGCCGAGACGAATACGCAGTATTTT.

V usage is TRBV6-5 and J usage is TRBJ2-7; TRBD1 matches at 9 bases. The germline gives CDR1 MNHEY, CDR2 SVGAGI. The V gene end was trimmed by 6 bases and the J gene end by 3 bases; junction bases not matched to a gene: 9. CDR3 length: 15 residues. CDR3 in amino acids: CASRPRTGAIYEQYF. The CDR3 DNA sequence: TGTGCCAGCAGACCCCGGACAGGGGCAATCTACGAGCAGTACTTC.

The V call is TRBV2, the J call TRBJ1-1; 10 bases align to TRBD1. The CDR3 consists of 16 residues. Germline CDR1 reads SNHLY; CDR2 reads FYNNEI. V dropped 5 bases and J dropped 0; count of bases not matched to a gene: 6. This chain's CDR3 is CASSQDRGYMNTEAFF. The DNA of the CDR3 is TGTGCCAGCAGTCAGGACAGGGGGTACATGAACACTGAAGCTTTCTTT.

The V and J genes are TRBV9 and TRBJ2-1; 9 nucleotides line up with TRBD2. Per germline, CDR1 SGDLS and CDR2 YYNGEE. CDR3 length equals 16 residues. Trimming removed 0 bases from V and 3 bases from J; junction bases left unmatched: 4. In DNA, the CDR3 is TGTGCCAGCAGCGTAGCGGCTAGCGGGGTCTACAATGAGCAGTTCTTC. Protein sequence: CASSVAASGVYNEQFF.

Only one count was recorded for this clone. This chain connects TRBV27 to TRBJ1-5; D unresolved. Per germline, CDR1 MNHEY and CDR2 SMNVEV (reference sequence). V lost 7 bases and J lost 0, with 4 bases in between. The CDR3 runs to 12 residues. The CDR3 nucleotides are TGTGCCAGCACAGATAGCAATCAGCCCCAGCATTTT. Protein sequence: CASTDSNQPQHF.

The V gene is TRBV6-5, the J gene TRBJ1-4; D is perhaps TRBD1 (6 bases). The CDR3 runs to 14 residues. Germline loops: CDR1 MNHEY, CDR2 SVGAGI. Trimming removed 3 bases at V and 3 bases at J, with 8 bases between. The CDR3 is CASSYSGANEKLFF. Written as DNA, the CDR3 is TGTGCCAGCAGTTATTCAGGGGCTAATGAAAAACTGTTTTTT.

This clone came up many times. The chain carries TRBV29-1 and TRBJ1-5; D may be TRBD1 (6 bases). Germline-derived CDR1 and CDR2 are SQVTM and ANQGSEA. V shed 4 bases and J shed 7 bases, with 11 bases lying between them. The CDR3 contains 12 residues. The CDR3 DNA is TGCAGCGTTGGAGCAGGGGAACAGCCCCAGCATTTT. Translated: CSVGAGEQPQHF.

As for this clone: The same CDR3 can be traced to other DNA sequences in this sample. The chain couples TRBV5-1 to TRBJ1-2; tentatively, D is TRBD1 (5 bases). The V and J ends lost 0 bases and 7 bases respectively, with 7 bases between them. The CDR3 runs to 12 residues. The V gene's germline CDR1 is SGHRS and CDR2 YFSETQ. The CDR3 DNA follows: TGCGCCAGCAGCTTGGTCGGGGGTGGCTACACCTTC. Its protein product is CASSLVGGGYTF.

This clone was detected only a few times. The gene calls are TRBV7-8 and TRBJ1-1, with unresolved D. Trimming took 4 bases from V and 2 from J, leaving 8 bases between them. This CDR3 has 13 amino acids. CDR1 SGHVS and CDR2 FQNEAQ come from the germline V gene. The CDR3, as DNA: TGTGCCAGCAGCTCACAGTTTAACACTGAAGCTTTCTTT. This translates into CASSSQFNTEAFF.

CDR3 in amino acids: CASSVSGTSGRYNEQFF. The DNA for the CDR3 is TGTGCCAGCAGTGTGTCCGGGACTAGCGGGAGGTACAATGAGCAGTTCTTC. The gene calls are TRBV6-4 and TRBJ2-1; TRBD2 agrees at 15 bases. Germline CDR1 MRHNA, CDR2 SNTAGT. Trimming removed 4 bases from V and 4 bases from J; junction bases left unmatched: 5. The CDR3 consists of 17 residues.

The J gene is TRBJ1-3, the V gene TRBV6-5, with TRBD1 matching 7 bases. J was trimmed by 3 bases and V by 2 bases; bases with no gene match: 4. Per the germline V gene, CDR1 is MNHEY and CDR2 is SVGAGI. This CDR3 has 15 residues. The CDR3 coding sequence is TGTGCCAGCAGTTACAAGGGGGCGCTTGGAAACACCATATATTTT. Protein product: CASSYKGALGNTIYF.

This clone has just one count. This same CDR3 is encoded by further DNA sequences in the sample. V gene TRBV6-5 combines with J gene TRBJ2-7, with a possible D match to TRBD2 (6 bases). There are 16 residues in the CDR3. Trimming took 0 bases from V and 0 from J, leaving 12 bases between them. Germline V lookup: CDR1 MNHEY, CDR2 SVGAGI. The chain's CDR3 is CASSYSSGHNSYEQYF. DNA for the CDR3: TGTGCCAGCAGTTACTCCAGCGGGCATAACTCCTACGAGCAGTACTTC.